A single sample gave rise to the 2 T cell receptor beta chains below, sequenced in a study of T cell repertoires in cytomegalovirus infection. TCRdb analysed the reads with MiXCR anew, one entry per CDR3 protein. This table has about 600,000 distinct CDR3 sequences, roughly 24% appearing once. Sequences were obtained from CD8+ T cells from PBMCs. All receptors derive from a human donor in good health (CMV status not recorded). Some clones in this sample may be carry-over from other donors' samples.

This clonotype was seen a few times. The chain has TRBV5-1 and TRBJ2-7; maybe TRBD1 (6 bases). Germline V gene data show CDR1 as SGHRS and CDR2 as YFSETQ. Trimming cost V 0 bases and J 0 bases, with 10 bases left between them. The CDR3 length is 15 residues. The CDR3 protein is CASSLGTAFSYEQYF. In DNA form, the CDR3 reads TGCGCCAGCAGCTTGGGGACAGCGTTCTCCTACGAGCAGTACTTC.

This clonotype was seen a handful of times. This chain joins TRBV7-8 and TRBJ2-7; D perhaps matches TRBD1 (6 bases). This CDR3 is built from 16 residues. Germline V gene data show CDR1 as SGHVS and CDR2 as FQNEAQ. CDR3 DNA: TGTACCAGCAGCTCCTTGGGGGCTTCGGGGTCCTACGAGCAGTACGTC. Translated, it gives CTSSSLGASGSYEQYV.